One TCR beta chain is described in this entry. The same CDR3 can be traced to other DNA sequences in this sample. The sample comes from a study of T cell responses to AZD1222 COVID-19 vaccine. Sequencing used immunoSEQ multiplex PCR; TCRdb keeps in-frame clones, though not all of them. The repertoire includes around 190,000 clones, roughly 88% of them detected once, and more than 0.4% sits in the top ten. The J segment lost 1 base and the V segment lost 4 bases, leaving 6 bases of the junction unmatched. Germline V lookup: CDR1 SGHKS, CDR2 YYEKEE (reference sequence). The CDR3 has 15 amino acids. The rearrangement uses TRBV5-5 and TRBJ1-1, with 8 bases matching TRBD1. The sequences come from peripheral blood, collected on day 0 of AZD1222 vaccination. The clonotype comes from an adult in good health. The DNA of the CDR3 is TGTGCCAGCAGCCCATGGACAGGGAGGAACACTGAAGCTTTCTTT. Its translation is CASSPWTGRNTEAFF.